Detailed here is one TCR beta chain. Sequencing was performed with immunoSEQ multiplex PCR; in TCRdb, only in-frame clones are kept and a portion is missing. The repertoire holds approximately 460,000 clones, approximately 90% seen once, with over 1.5% in the top ten. This entry belongs to a study of Ad26.COV2.S vaccination and SARS-CoV-2 variants. Regarding treatment: about 20 received Ad26.COV2.S at low or high dose, single or two shots; about 5 received placebo; per-sample allocation not given. Sampling occurred on day 63 after the first vaccine or placebo injection. This TCR derives from a person between 18 and 65 years old who received the Ad26.COV2.S COVID-19 vaccine or a placebo. The sequencing used peripheral blood, collected in a trial of Ad26.COV2.S vaccine versus placebo.

The CDR3 is CASTPVVRGVRGTEAFF. DNA for the CDR3: TGTGCCAGTACCCCGGTGGTGAGGGGGGTTCGGGGCACTGAAGCTTTCTTT. The chain joins TRBV19 to TRBJ1-1; D might be TRBD1 (6 bases). The CDR3 totals 17 residues. Germline V gene data show CDR1 as LNHDA and CDR2 as SQIVND (reference sequence). V gave up 7 bases and J gave up 4 bases, with 25 bases separating them.